The present entry profiles one TCR beta chain with its context. Amplification of TCR alpha and beta CDR3 regions from RNA used iRepertoire nested multiplex PCR. One entry per CDR3 protein, called by TCRdb with MiXCR from the multiplex PCR reads. The table has around 390,000 distinct CDR3 sequences, around 45% seen once. The sample comes from a study of glioma-infiltrating T cells. Study summary: Target coverage was roughly 4.5- to 11-fold for about a million blood T cells.

V dropped 0 bases and J dropped 0 bases, with 11 bases sitting between them. CDR3 length: 16 residues. Germline assignment: CDR1 SGHVS and CDR2 FNYEAQ. What was sequenced was glioma tissue, nonneoplastic brain tissue, or PBMCs (not recorded which). This TCR came from a human donor with low-grade glioma or glioblastoma, undergoing nonglioma brain surgery, or in good health (not recorded which). The chain is built from TRBV7-6 and TRBJ1-1; tentative D call: TRBD1 (6 bases). CDR3 residues: CASSLAGGPMNTEAFF. The CDR3 bases are TGTGCCAGCAGCTTAGCCGGGGGGCCGATGAACACTGAAGCTTTCTTT.